Listed here are 31 T cell receptor beta chains from one sample, sequenced in a study of response to subunit inactivated influenza vaccine. TCRdb itself ran the RT-PCR reads through MiXCR, one entry per CDR3 protein. The sample has about 650,000 distinct CDR3 sequences; less than 15% are singletons. Sequencing was performed on PBMCs from blood, taken less than 15 days before vaccination. Every receptor here comes from a middle-aged man who received an inactivated influenza vaccine.

The gene calls are TRBV6-1 and TRBJ2-2; D is ambiguous. The V gene's germline CDR1 is MNHNS and CDR2 SASEGT. This CDR3 has 17 residues. Trimming took 6 bases from V and 0 from J, leaving 17 bases between them. In DNA form, the CDR3 reads TGTGCCAGCAGCCCTATCGGACCCGATACGAACACCGGGGAGCTGTTTTTT. It translates to CASSPIGPDTNTGELFF.

This clonotype was detected a few times. V is TRBV12-3 or TRBV12-4 and J is TRBJ2-6; maybe TRBD1 (5 bases). This CDR3 spans 13 amino acids. V was pared by 11 bases and J by 0 bases, with 8 bases between. The CDR3 sequence is CAGANSGANVLTF. The DNA for the CDR3 is TGTGCCGGGGCAAACTCTGGGGCCAACGTCCTGACTTTC.

The genes are TRBV5-1 and TRBJ2-3, with 10 positions matching TRBD2. Losses at the gene ends were 0 bases for V and 5 bases for J; bases not matched to a gene: 3. The CDR3 runs 15 residues. Per the germline V gene, CDR1 is SGHRS and CDR2 is YFSETQ. CDR3 residues: CASSLALAGLDTQYF. CDR3 sequence (DNA): TGCGCCAGCAGCTTGGCACTAGCGGGGTTAGATACGCAGTATTTT. Variable domain in full (rest from reference TRBV5-1 and TRBJ2-3): KAGVTQTPRYLIKTRGQQVTLSCSPISGHRSVSWYQQTPGQGLQFLFEYFSETQRNKGNFPGRFSGRQFSNSRSEMNVSTLELGDSALYLCASSLALAGLDTQYFGPGTRLTVL.

The chain couples TRBV25-1 to TRBJ2-7, with a possible D match to TRBD2 (5 bases). In germline, CDR1 is MGHDK, CDR2 SYGVNS. The CDR3 sequence is 13 residues long. Trimming took off 2 bases at V and 5 bases at J, with 10 bases between the two ends. CDR3 sequence reads: CASSETGFDEQYF. The CDR3 region has the DNA TGTGCCAGCAGTGAAACGGGGTTCGACGAGCAGTACTTC.

This clonotype was seen only a few times. The J gene is TRBJ1-1, the V gene TRBV19, with unresolved D. CDR3 length equals 13 residues. Trimming removed 1 base at V and 1 base at J, with 4 bases between. Germline CDR1 reads LNHDA; CDR2 reads SQIVND (reference sequence). The CDR3 bases are TGTGCCAGTAGTATAGCGAGGAACACTGAAGCTTTCTTT. Translated, it gives CASSIARNTEAFF.

The chain recombines TRBV10-1 with TRBJ2-3; D call uncertain. Trimming pared 2 bases from V and 8 bases from J, leaving 11 bases between. The germline gives CDR1 WNHNN, CDR2 SYGVQD (reference sequence). The CDR3 covers 13 residues. Here the CDR3 DNA reads TGCGCCAGCAGTGAGCTGGCCGCAGGTACGCAGTATTTT. Amino acids: CASSELAAGTQYF.

This clonotype has more than one count but fewer than ten. V and J are TRBV6-1 and TRBJ1-1; no clear D. This CDR3 is built from 14 residues. Germline loops: CDR1 MNHNS, CDR2 SASEGT. Trimming stripped 1 base from V and 1 base from J, with 7 bases between. The CDR3 region is CASSEVPRNTEAFF. The CDR3 DNA is TGTGCCAGCAGTGAAGTTCCGAGGAACACTGAAGCTTTCTTT.

The table lists this clonotype with a few counts. The chain has TRBV28 and TRBJ2-7; 10 bases fit TRBD1. CDR1 is MDHEN, CDR2 SYDVKM, per germline. CDR3 length equals 14 residues. Losses at the gene ends were 6 bases for V and 2 bases for J; bases not matched to a gene: 4. The CDR3 coding sequence is TGTGCCAGCAGAGACGGGACAGGGGCCTACGAGCAGTACTTC. Translated, it gives CASRDGTGAYEQYF.

The rearrangement joins TRBV20-1 to TRBJ2-7; the match to TRBD2 covers 15 bases. CDR1 DFQATT and CDR2 SNEGSKA come from the germline V gene (reference sequence). The length of the CDR3 is 17 residues. The trim removed 2 bases at V and 5 bases at J, leaving 10 bases unmatched. CDR3 in DNA: TGCAGTGCTAGATCCGGGACTAGCGGGAGGAGTGGCCACGAGCAGTACTTC. Its translation: CSARSGTSGRSGHEQYF.

There are many counts of this clonotype. The gene calls are TRBV4-3 and TRBJ2-1; maybe TRBD2 (7 bases). V lost 6 bases, J lost 7 bases, and 19 bases lay in between. CDR1 is LGHNA, CDR2 YSLEER, per germline. This CDR3 has 15 amino acids. CDR3 residues: CASSHLRGGLNEQFF. CDR3 DNA sequence: TGCGCCAGCAGTCATCTAAGGGGGGGGCTGAATGAGCAGTTCTTC.

The rearrangement uses TRBV7-6 and TRBJ2-2; the match to TRBD2 covers 11 bases. The CDR3 is 17 residues long. Germline CDR1 SGHVS, CDR2 FNYEAQ. J gave up 4 bases and V 5 bases, and 9 bases lay outside the gene matches. The CDR3 sequence: CASSNLLAGDTTGELFF. The CDR3 DNA reads as TGTGCCAGCAGCAACCTACTAGCGGGGGATACCACCGGGGAGCTGTTTTTT.

This clonotype was observed a few times. The chain recombines TRBV6-5 with TRBJ2-1, with unresolved D. CDR1 is MNHEY and CDR2 is SVGAGI in the germline V gene. The CDR3 has 15 amino acids. V was shortened by 2 bases and J by 0 bases, with 8 bases between the two germline ends. The CDR3 is CASSYGRSSYNEQFF. The CDR3 bases are TGTGCCAGCAGTTACGGAAGGTCCTCCTACAATGAGCAGTTCTTC.

The table lists this clonotype with many counts. V gene TRBV12-3 or TRBV12-4 combines with J gene TRBJ2-1, with 10 nucleotides matching TRBD1. V lost 6 bases, J lost 4 bases, and 6 bases stayed unmatched. The CDR3 extends over 15 amino acids. CDR3 nucleotides: TGTGCCAGCAGACCGGGACAGGGGACTTACAATGAGCAGTTCTTC. This sequence encodes CASRPGQGTYNEQFF.

The rearrangement joins TRBV28 to TRBJ2-5; D remains ambiguous. The germline V and J ends were trimmed by 2 bases and 7 bases, with 5 bases remaining between them. There are 11 residues in the CDR3. The germline V gene has CDR1 MDHEN and CDR2 SYDVKM. Here the CDR3 DNA reads TGTGCCAGCAGTTTAGAGGCGACCCAGTACTTC. As protein: CASSLEATQYF.

This clonotype has only a few counts. This chain joins TRBV5-6 and TRBJ2-2, with D perhaps TRBD1 or TRBD2 (5 bases each). The CDR3 totals 17 residues. Germline V gene data show CDR1 as SGHDT and CDR2 as YYEEEE. Trimming pared 6 bases from V and 3 bases from J, leaving 21 bases between. The CDR3 nucleotides are TGTGCCAGCACGCAACGCCGCAGGGACCTCGACACCGGGGAGCTGTTTTTT. Amino acids: CASTQRRRDLDTGELFF.

This clonotype was detected many times. The chain recombines TRBV4-1 with TRBJ2-1; D uncertain. CDR1 is MGHRA, CDR2 YSYEKL, per germline. The CDR3 covers 14 residues. V was shortened by 4 bases and J by 0 bases, with 7 bases between the two germline ends. Here the CDR3 DNA reads TGCGCCAGCAGCCGCATTTCCTCCTACAATGAGCAGTTCTTC. Encoded protein: CASSRISSYNEQFF.

The chain couples TRBV28 to TRBJ2-7; D is uncertain. This CDR3 contains 15 residues. The V and J ends lost 3 bases and 2 bases respectively, with 14 bases between them. Germline values: CDR1 MDHEN, CDR2 SYDVKM. CDR3 residues: CASSFRAALTYEQYF. The CDR3, as DNA: TGTGCCAGCAGTTTCCGGGCAGCTCTCACCTACGAGCAGTACTTC.

This clonotype has ten or more counts. The gene calls are TRBV7-9 and TRBJ1-6; unclear D gene. The V end was cut by 3 bases, the J end by 3 bases, with 6 bases between. The CDR3 runs 14 residues. Germline V gives CDR1 SEHNR, CDR2 FQNEAQ (reference sequence). CDR3 sequence (DNA): TGTGCCAGCAGCTTGGGCAACTATAATTCACCCCTCCACTTT. Amino acids: CASSLGNYNSPLHF.

This clonotype was observed a handful of times. This CDR3 reads CASSDELVGDGLKREQFF. The CDR3 DNA sequence: TGTGCCAGCAGTGATGAACTTGTCGGGGACGGATTGAAGCGTGAGCAGTTCTTC. This rearrangement joins TRBV2 to TRBJ2-1; tentatively, D is TRBD1 or TRBD2 (5 bases each). Germline V gene data show CDR1 as SNHLY and CDR2 as FYNNEI. V lost 3 bases to trimming and J lost 9 bases, with 27 bases between them. This CDR3 spans 18 amino acids.

This clonotype was observed at least ten times. V is TRBV6-4 and J is TRBJ2-1; unclear D gene. CDR1 MRHNA and CDR2 SNTAGT come from the germline V gene. V was clipped by 4 bases and J by 4 bases, with 11 bases between them. This CDR3 comprises 14 residues. CDR3: CASSVSGEYNEQFF. CDR3 coding DNA: TGTGCCAGCAGTGTCTCGGGCGAATACAATGAGCAGTTCTTC.

This clonotype was detected only a few times. The chain couples TRBV29-1 to TRBJ1-2, with 7 nucleotides matching TRBD1. The length of the CDR3 is 13 residues. Trimming took 5 bases from V and 4 from J; bases not matched to a gene: 7. Germline CDR1 and CDR2: SQVTM and ANQGSEA. The CDR3 coding sequence is TGCAGCGTTAAAGGGGGCTATGGCTATGGCTACACCTTC. Protein: CSVKGGYGYGYTF.

This clonotype showed up just a few times. This chain connects TRBV6-5 to TRBJ2-7; D is ambiguous. The CDR3 has 15 amino acids. V lost 0 bases and J lost 1, with 10 bases in between. Germline assignment: CDR1 MNHEY and CDR2 SVGAGI. The CDR3 reads CASSYSMDGSYEQYF. As DNA, the CDR3 is TGTGCCAGCAGTTACTCGATGGACGGATCCTACGAGCAGTACTTC.

This clonotype was seen a few times. The rearrangement uses TRBV5-1 and TRBJ2-7; 11 nucleotides match TRBD1. The CDR3 spans 16 residues. Trimming cost V 1 base and J 3 bases; bases outside gene matches: 6. Germline CDR1 is SGHRS and CDR2 is YFSETQ. The CDR3 DNA reads as TGCGCCAGCAGCTTGAGGGTCGGGACAGGGGGCTACGAGCAGTACTTC. Translation: CASSLRVGTGGYEQYF.

This chain links TRBV29-1 with TRBJ2-5; D might be TRBD1 or TRBD2, each matching 5 bases. The CDR3 is 14 amino acids. Trimming left V 5 bases short and J 2 bases short, with 15 bases between. In germline, CDR1 is SQVTM, CDR2 ANQGSEA. CDR3 in amino acids: CSVNGARAQETQYF. The CDR3 DNA reads TGCAGCGTTAACGGGGCTAGAGCACAAGAGACCCAGTACTTC.

V is TRBV20-1 and J is TRBJ2-1, with 11 nucleotides matching TRBD2. This CDR3 comprises 14 residues. V gave up 5 bases and J gave up 4 bases; unmatched junction bases: 4. Germline V gene data show CDR1 as DFQATT and CDR2 as SNEGSKA (reference sequence). CDR3 loop: CSAPPSGRYNEQFF. The CDR3 DNA follows: TGCAGTGCTCCCCCTAGCGGGAGGTACAATGAGCAGTTCTTC.

The chain carries TRBV12-3 or TRBV12-4 and TRBJ2-2, with 7 positions matching TRBD1. The CDR3 consists of 14 residues. J was trimmed by 8 bases and V by 7 bases; bases with no gene match: 10. CDR3 sequence (DNA): TGTGCCAGCACCCTGACAGGGACCGGTGGGGAGCTGTTTTTT. This translates into CASTLTGTGGELFF.

This clonotype was counted only a few times. The genes are TRBV4-2 and TRBJ2-5; unclear D gene. Germline values: CDR1 LGHNA, CDR2 YNFKEQ. Deletions cut 2 bases from V and 1 base from J, with 8 bases between. The CDR3 covers 14 residues. CDR3 sequence: CASSQKASQETQYF. The CDR3, as DNA: TGTGCCAGCAGCCAAAAGGCCAGCCAAGAGACCCAGTACTTC.

A few counts support this clonotype. The V and J genes are TRBV7-2 and TRBJ2-1; TRBD2 matches 11 bases. The CDR3 runs 20 residues. Germline-derived CDR1 and CDR2 are SGHTA and FQGNSA. The V segment lost 1 base and the J segment 6 bases; nucleotides outside the gene matches: 17. The CDR3 loop is CASSLGPRGSGRAERNEQFF. The CDR3 DNA sequence: TGTGCCAGCAGCTTAGGGCCTCGAGGTAGCGGGAGGGCTGAGCGCAATGAGCAGTTCTTC.

The chain links TRBV20-1 to TRBJ1-1; D may be TRBD1 (5 bases). Germline values: CDR1 DFQATT, CDR2 SNEGSKA (reference sequence). The V end lost 2 bases, the J end lost 7 bases, and 14 bases lay between the germline ends. The CDR3 runs 13 residues. The CDR3 region is CSARLAGGDEAFF. CDR3 DNA sequence: TGCAGTGCTAGACTTGCGGGGGGAGATGAAGCTTTCTTT.

This clonotype was counted between two and nine times. The chain has TRBV6-2 or TRBV6-3 and TRBJ1-1; D gene ambiguous. This CDR3 spans 12 amino acids. Trimming stripped 2 bases from V and 13 bases from J, with 14 bases between. Germline V lookup: CDR1 MNHEY, CDR2 SVGEGT. Here the CDR3 DNA reads TGTGCCAGCAGTTACGCCGGCAGACCGCTTTTCTTT. Amino acids: CASSYAGRPLFF.

The CDR3 DNA sequence: TGCGCCAGCACCGATACTAGCGGGGGGTTTGAGACCCAGTACTTC. Translated: CASTDTSGGFETQYF. This rearrangement joins TRBV10-2 to TRBJ2-5; 12 nucleotides align to TRBD2. Germline loops: CDR1 WSHSY, CDR2 SAAADI. The CDR3 has 15 residues. V gave up 7 bases and J gave up 5 bases; unmatched junction bases: 8.